The present entry profiles one T cell receptor beta chain with its context. What it binds is not known. The sample belongs to a study of graft-versus-host responses after intestinal transplantation. Overall study: Transplant types were multivisceral, liver-intestinal, or isolated intestinal. Anti-thymocyte globulin served as induction for all recipients, who then took tacrolimus and steroids for three to four years. Findings of the study overall: Individuals carrying graft-donor T cell macrochimerism showed high graft-versus-host to host-versus-graft clonal ratios in allografts. GvH clones were identified in recipient marrow, with some first appearing in ileum or blood.

The data were produced by immunoSEQ multiplex PCR, yet TCRdb's version contains in-frame clones alone and is incomplete. The data show about 90,000 clones, roughly 80% seen once. The CDR3 has 15 amino acids. CDR1 is SGHRS and CDR2 is YFSETQ in the germline V gene. V lost 5 bases to trimming and J lost 10 bases; unmatched junction nucleotides: 12. The gene calls are TRBV5-1 and TRBJ2-1, with TRBD2 identical over 10 bases. This receptor was obtained from a human donor who received an intestinal transplant. Sequences were derived from unstimulated CD4+ T cells sorted from spleen or lymph node cells, sampled before intestinal transplant. As DNA, the CDR3 is TGCGCCAGCAGAATACTAGCGGGAAGCGAGGGCGAGCAGTTCTTC. Protein product: CASRILAGSEGEQFF.